This entry lists 22 T cell receptor beta chains sequenced from one sample in a study of T-cell memory formation after mild COVID-19. TCRdb independently ran MiXCR on the 5' RACE reads; one entry per CDR3 protein. This sample yields 350,000 or so distinct CDR3 sequences, of which 20% to 25% are seen a single time; over 20% belongs to the top ten. Source material: PBMCs or a T cell subset sorted from them (not recorded which). These receptors all come from a man aged 18-30 years who had mild COVID-19 (a few samples of this study predate the infection). Cell type and time point are not known.

V and J are TRBV12-3 or TRBV12-4 and TRBJ1-4; TRBD1 matches at 8 bases. After removal of 7 bases from V and 3 bases from J, the junction contained 10 bases not matched to a gene. The CDR3 sequence is 16 residues long. The DNA for the CDR3 is TGTGCCAGCACCGAGACAGGGGACTATTCTAATGAAAAACTGTTTTTT. It encodes CASTETGDYSNEKLFF.

The chain combines TRBV6-2 or TRBV6-3 with TRBJ2-5; D not resolved. CDR1 MNHEY and CDR2 SVGEGT come from the germline V gene. V shed 0 bases and J shed 6 bases, with 5 bases lying between them. The CDR3 runs 12 residues. CDR3 bases: TGTGCCAGCAGTTACTCGATGAAGACCCAGTACTTC. The encoded protein is CASSYSMKTQYF.

The rearrangement links TRBV6-5 to TRBJ1-2, with D hard to call. The CDR3 extends over 15 amino acids. V lost 7 bases, J lost 8 bases, and 23 bases lay in between. CDR1 is MNHEY, CDR2 SVGAGI, per germline. As DNA, the CDR3 is TGTGCCAGCACTAAAGATGAGGGTAGTTATGCAGGCTACACCTTC. Its protein product is CASTKDEGSYAGYTF.

This sequence joins TRBV5-1 and TRBJ2-3, with D unclear. The germline V gene has CDR1 SGHRS and CDR2 YFSETQ. The CDR3 length is 17 residues. V lost 2 bases, J lost 0 bases, and 16 bases lay in between. The CDR3 DNA follows: TGCGCCAGCAGCTTCGGGCTTCAGCCCTCAAGCACAGATACGCAGTATTTT. This encodes CASSFGLQPSSTDTQYF. Full variable domain (outside the CDR3, taken from reference TRBV5-1 and TRBJ2-3): KAGVTQTPRYLIKTRGQQVTLSCSPISGHRSVSWYQQTPGQGLQFLFEYFSETQRNKGNFPGRFSGRQFSNSRSEMNVSTLELGDSALYLCASSFGLQPSSTDTQYFGPGTRLTVL.

This clonotype was seen only a few times. The chain employs TRBV5-1 and TRBJ2-1, with TRBD2 matching 7 bases. Per the germline V gene, CDR1 is SGHRS and CDR2 is YFSETQ. V gave up 6 bases and J gave up 5 bases; unmatched junction bases: 8. This CDR3 is 14 amino acids long. The CDR3 DNA reads TGCGCCAGCATCCTTGAGCGGGGCCACAATGAGCAGTTCTTC. It specifies CASILERGHNEQFF.

In this sample, this clonotype turned up a few times. The rearrangement uses TRBV4-3 and TRBJ2-3; D is possibly TRBD2 (6 bases). V was pared by 4 bases and J by 5 bases, with 13 bases between. Germline V gives CDR1 LGHNA, CDR2 YSLEER. The CDR3 length is 14 residues. The CDR3 here is CASSPLGGGDTQYF. CDR3 coding DNA: TGCGCCAGCAGCCCCCTGGGGGGAGGAGATACGCAGTATTTT.

The rearrangement joins TRBV7-2 to TRBJ2-1; D gene uncertain. The CDR3 totals 15 residues. Germline CDR1 reads SGHTA; CDR2 reads FQGNSA. With 10 bases removed from V and 9 bases from J, the gap between germline ends came to 25 bases. CDR3 residues: CATTGYRGKGTEQFF. As DNA, the CDR3 is TGTGCCACCACTGGCTACCGAGGAAAAGGTACTGAGCAGTTCTTC. Looking up the rest from reference TRBV7-2 and TRBJ2-1 gives the full variable domain: GAGVSQSPSNKVTEKGKDVELRCDPISGHTALYWYRQSLGQGLEFLIYFQGNSAPDKSGLPSDRFSAERTGGSVSTLTIQRTQQEDSAVYLCATTGYRGKGTEQFFGPGTRLTVL.

This clonotype was counted many times. This sequence joins TRBV5-1 and TRBJ1-1; 8 positions agree with TRBD1. The CDR3 contains 14 residues. Germline assignment: CDR1 SGHRS and CDR2 YFSETQ. With 1 base clipped from V and 5 bases from J, the junction kept 4 bases outside the gene matches. CDR3 protein: CASSLQGAETEAFF. CDR3 DNA: TGCGCCAGCAGCTTGCAGGGGGCAGAGACTGAAGCTTTCTTT.

This clonotype was observed at least ten times. The chain employs TRBV5-1 and TRBJ2-3, with a possible D match to TRBD1 (5 bases). The CDR3 totals 15 residues. The germline V gene encodes CDR1 SGHRS and CDR2 YFSETQ. The V end was cut by 2 bases, the J end by 0 bases, with 10 bases between. In DNA form, the CDR3 reads TGCGCCAGCAGCTTCGACAGTCCAAGCACAGATACGCAGTATTTT. As protein: CASSFDSPSTDTQYF.

This chain joins TRBV5-1 and TRBJ2-6; D not resolved. Germline lookup yields CDR1 SGHRS and CDR2 YFSETQ. There are 16 residues in the CDR3. V lost 0 bases and J lost 0, with 7 bases in between. CDR3 in DNA: TGCGCCAGCAGCTTGGGGCTGTCCTCTGGGGCCAACGTCCTGACTTTC. It encodes CASSLGLSSGANVLTF.

This clonotype was observed a handful of times. The V and J genes are TRBV7-2 and TRBJ2-1; D uncertain. CDR1 and CDR2 (germline): SGHTA, FQGNSA. The CDR3 is made up of 15 amino acids. V dropped 0 bases and J dropped 1 base, with 7 bases sitting between them. This CDR3 reads CASSLAGQSYNEQFF. CDR3 nucleotides: TGTGCCAGCAGCTTAGCCGGGCAATCCTACAATGAGCAGTTCTTC.

This clonotype was detected only a few times. This sequence joins TRBV7-2 and TRBJ1-2, with 9 bases that match TRBD1. This CDR3 has 15 residues. V gave up 6 bases and J gave up 4 bases; unmatched junction bases: 9. Germline CDR1 is SGHTA and CDR2 is FQGNSA. The CDR3 DNA is TGTGCCAGCAGTCATGTTACGGGACAGGGCTATGGCTACACCTTC. Its protein product is CASSHVTGQGYGYTF.

This clonotype occurred a few times. The CDR3 region is CASSQEVVGREETQYF. CDR3 nucleotide sequence: TGTGCCAGCAGCCAAGAAGTAGTCGGGCGAGAAGAGACCCAGTACTTC. The rearrangement uses TRBV14 and TRBJ2-5; D gene ambiguous. This CDR3 comprises 16 residues. V gave up 0 bases and J gave up 3 bases, with 14 bases separating them. Germline V gene data show CDR1 as SGHDN and CDR2 as FVKESK.

This clonotype occurred many times. The chain recombines TRBV7-9 with TRBJ2-7; the D gene is possibly TRBD1 (5 bases). The CDR3 totals 16 residues. Trimming cost V 6 bases and J 0 bases, with 18 bases left between them. Germline V gives CDR1 SEHNR, CDR2 FQNEAQ (reference sequence). The DNA for the CDR3 is TGTGCCAGCAGTCCTACCCCAGGGAAAAGCTCCTACGAGCAGTACGTC. It encodes CASSPTPGKSSYEQYV.

This chain uses TRBV5-1 with TRBJ2-5; 10 nucleotides line up with TRBD2. After removal of 0 bases from V and 2 bases from J, the junction contained 4 bases not matched to a gene. The germline CDR1 and CDR2 sequences are SGHRS and YFSETQ. This CDR3 region has 16 residues. The DNA of the CDR3 is TGCGCCAGCAGCTTGGATCTAGCGGGGGCGCAAGAGACCCAGTACTTC. Its protein product is CASSLDLAGAQETQYF.

This clonotype was detected many times. This sequence joins TRBV4-1 and TRBJ2-1, with unresolved D. Germline CDR1 is MGHRA and CDR2 is YSYEKL. V was clipped by 1 base and J by 1 base, with 11 bases between them. The CDR3 runs 16 residues. CDR3 amino acids: CASSQVDLVSYNEQFF. The CDR3 DNA is TGCGCCAGCAGCCAAGTCGACCTAGTTTCCTACAATGAGCAGTTCTTC.

The V gene is TRBV12-3 or TRBV12-4, the J gene TRBJ2-2; D is unresolved. The CDR3 is made up of 13 amino acids. The V end was cut by 5 bases, the J end by 6 bases, with 10 bases between. The CDR3: CASSPTLAGELFF. CDR3 coding DNA: TGTGCCAGCAGTCCCACCTTGGCCGGGGAGCTGTTTTTT.

This clonotype showed up just a few times. V gene TRBV12-3 or TRBV12-4 combines with J gene TRBJ2-3; no clear D. Trimming took off 7 bases at V and 9 bases at J, with 11 bases between the two ends. This CDR3 is built from 11 residues. CDR3 in amino acids: CASTPDGTQYF. The CDR3 coding sequence is TGTGCCAGCACCCCGGACGGGACGCAGTATTTT.

The chain recombines TRBV12-3 or TRBV12-4 with TRBJ2-3; the match to TRBD2 covers 16 bases. CDR3 length equals 22 residues. V gave up 5 bases and J gave up 2 bases; unmatched junction bases: 19. The CDR3 nucleotides read TGTGCCAGCAGTCTCACCGCACCGTTGATGGGACTAGCGGGGGGGATCACAGATACGCAGTATTTT. Protein sequence: CASSLTAPLMGLAGGITDTQYF.

This clonotype appeared a few times. The V call is TRBV12-3 or TRBV12-4, the J call TRBJ1-2; no clear D gene. The V gene lost 5 bases and the J gene lost 8 bases, with 12 bases spanning the gap. This CDR3 is built from 12 residues. The DNA for the CDR3 is TGTGCCAGCAGTCTTCCGGCCGGCGGCTACACCTTC. Translated: CASSLPAGGYTF.

This clonotype was observed a handful of times. The chain couples TRBV27 to TRBJ1-2, with D maybe TRBD1 (5 bases). Germline CDR1 and CDR2: MNHEY and SMNVEV (reference sequence). Trimming took 5 bases from V and 8 from J, leaving 15 bases between them. The CDR3 has 13 amino acids. The CDR3 region has the DNA TGTGCCAGCAGTCCGCGGGGCCTTGGGGGCTACACCTTC. Translation: CASSPRGLGGYTF.

In this sample, this clonotype turned up a few times. V is TRBV27 and J is TRBJ2-5, with a tentative D call TRBD1 (5 bases). The CDR3 spans 14 residues. Trimming shortened V by 0 bases and J by 13 bases, and 18 bases separated the two germline ends. Germline values: CDR1 MNHEY, CDR2 SMNVEV (reference sequence). CDR3 DNA: TGTGCCAGCAGTTTATCGATTCAGGGAAAGGTTCGGTACTTC. It is translated as CASSLSIQGKVRYF.